A selection of T cell receptor beta chains follows, all from one sample in a study of T-cell reconstitution after alpha-beta-depleted transplantation in children. Using its own MiXCR run on the PCR reads, TCRdb lists one record per CDR3 protein. The sample gives 700,000 to 950,000 distinct CDR3 sequences, around 17% of which show up once; roughly 4.8% is in the top ten. The source material was PBMCs, mostly from graft donor cells, sampled 360 days after TCRalphabeta/CD19-depleted stem cell transplant. The receptor source for this set is a male patient between 10 and 17 years old who had a stem cell transplant for acute lymphoblastic leukemia, so the T cells may come from the graft donor. CDR3s include the opening cysteine and the closing phenylalanine or tryptophan. D genes are given only for firm matches. Size values are once, few and many counts, or a class for expanded clones, and some rows have none.

>TRBV7-6|-|-|TRBJ1-6
TGTGCCAGTTCGTTGGGCGCCGAGCGTTCACCCCTCCACTTT
CASSLGAERSPLHF
>TRBV7-8|-|-|TRBJ1-6
TGTGCCAGCAGCCGGTTAGGCGGCGTCCAGACCACTCAGAAGGCCCTCCACTTT
CASSRLGGVQTTQKALHF
>TRBV12-3/TRBV12-4|-|-|TRBJ2-3
TGTGCCAGCAGTTTAGACTCCGTAGGGAGCACAGATACGCAGTATTTT
CASSLDSVGSTDTQYF
>TRBV5-1|many|-|TRBJ2-3
TGCGCCAGCAGCTTGGGAAGCGGAGGTCGCACAGATACGCAGTATTTT
CASSLGSGGRTDTQYF
>TRBV7-6|-|-|TRBJ2-1
TGTGCCAGCAGCTTGGGTATTGGGGATTCGCGGCGTGAGCAGTTCTTC
CASSLGIGDSRREQFF
>TRBV6-1|many|-|TRBJ2-3
TGTGCCAGCAGCCAGACGTGGTACACAGATACGCAGTATTTT
CASSQTWYTDTQYF
>TRBV20-1|many|-|TRBJ2-7
TGCAGTGCTAGAGATTTTGGCGGGTACGAGCAGTACTTC
CSARDFGGYEQYF
>TRBV5-1|few|TRBD2|TRBJ2-1
TGCGCCAGCAGCCCGTGGGAACTAGCGGGAGGATATGCCGCCTACAATGAGCAGTTCTTC
CASSPWELAGGYAAYNEQFF
>TRBV7-2|few|-|TRBJ1-1
TGTGCCAGCAGCTTAGAAGACTGGGCTAAGGAAGCTTTCTTT
CASSLEDWAKEAFF
>TRBV25-1|few|-|TRBJ2-2
TGTGCCAGCAGTGTCGCCGGGACCTACACCGGGGAGCTGTTTTTT
CASSVAGTYTGELFF
>TRBV7-9|many|-|TRBJ2-7
TGTGCCAGCAGCTTTGGGAGCGAGCAGTACTTC
CASSFGSEQYF
>TRBV5-6|many|-|TRBJ1-1
TGTGCCAGCAGCTTGGTGGCAGGAAGGTCTAGAACTGAAGCTTTCTTT
CASSLVAGRSRTEAFF
>TRBV19|few|-|TRBJ2-2
TGTGCCAGTAGTATAGATAGGAGGTCCGGGGAGCTGTTTTTT
CASSIDRRSGELFF
>TRBV6-5|-|-|TRBJ2-2
TGTGCCAGCAGTTCCGGGACGGTGGGGGGGGAGCTGTTTTTT
CASSSGTVGGELFF
>TRBV7-9|few|-|TRBJ2-5
TGTGCCAGCAGCTTAGGACTGTTTCTGGAGACCCAGTACTTC
CASSLGLFLETQYF
>TRBV20-1|few|-|TRBJ2-3
TGCAGTGCTAGAGATCGGCCTAGCACAGATACGCAGTATTTT
CSARDRPSTDTQYF
>TRBV5-1|few|-|TRBJ2-4
TGCGCCAGCAGCTTTCAGGGAGGTTTAGGCAAAAACATTCAGTACTTC
CASSFQGGLGKNIQYF
>TRBV5-1|-|-|TRBJ1-5
TGCGCCAGCAGGGCCGGGACCGTTGGGGCCCAGCATTTT
CASRAGTVGAQHF
>TRBV6-5|many|-|TRBJ2-3
TGTGCCAGCAGTTATTCGATGGTAGATACGCAGTATTTT
CASSYSMVDTQYF
>TRBV24-1|-|TRBD2|TRBJ2-1
TGTGCCACCAGTGACCCATCGGGGGGTGGCTATGAGCAGTTCTTC
CATSDPSGGGYEQFF
>TRBV7-9|-|-|TRBJ2-4
TGTGCCAGCAGCATCATACAGGAGACGAAAAACATTCAGTACTTC
CASSIIQETKNIQYF
>TRBV4-1|few|-|TRBJ2-7
TGCGCCAGCAGCCATCAAGCCTACGGGGACGAGCAGTACTTC
CASSHQAYGDEQYF
>TRBV27|-|-|TRBJ2-1
TGTGCCAGCAGTATTTACAGGGTCTACGGGAATGAGCAGTTCTTC
CASSIYRVYGNEQFF
>TRBV10-2|-|-|TRBJ1-1
TGCGCCAGCAGTCGTTGGGATGAGGCCACTGAAGCTTTCTTT
CASSRWDEATEAFF
>TRBV12-3/TRBV12-4|few|TRBD2|TRBJ2-3
TGTGCCAGCACCGTAGGCCTAGCGGCTCAAAATACGCAGTATTTT
CASTVGLAAQNTQYF
>TRBV29-1|-|-|TRBJ2-3
TGCAGCGTTGAAGGGGTGGGGACAGATACGCAGTATTTT
CSVEGVGTDTQYF
>TRBV7-9|few|-|TRBJ1-4
TGTGCCAGCAGCCGCTCGTCGCAGGGCAACGAAAAACTGTTTTTT
CASSRSSQGNEKLFF
>TRBV12-3/TRBV12-4|-|TRBD1|TRBJ2-3
TGTGCCAGCAGTTTTCGACAGGGGAGCACAGATACGCAGTATTTT
CASSFRQGSTDTQYF